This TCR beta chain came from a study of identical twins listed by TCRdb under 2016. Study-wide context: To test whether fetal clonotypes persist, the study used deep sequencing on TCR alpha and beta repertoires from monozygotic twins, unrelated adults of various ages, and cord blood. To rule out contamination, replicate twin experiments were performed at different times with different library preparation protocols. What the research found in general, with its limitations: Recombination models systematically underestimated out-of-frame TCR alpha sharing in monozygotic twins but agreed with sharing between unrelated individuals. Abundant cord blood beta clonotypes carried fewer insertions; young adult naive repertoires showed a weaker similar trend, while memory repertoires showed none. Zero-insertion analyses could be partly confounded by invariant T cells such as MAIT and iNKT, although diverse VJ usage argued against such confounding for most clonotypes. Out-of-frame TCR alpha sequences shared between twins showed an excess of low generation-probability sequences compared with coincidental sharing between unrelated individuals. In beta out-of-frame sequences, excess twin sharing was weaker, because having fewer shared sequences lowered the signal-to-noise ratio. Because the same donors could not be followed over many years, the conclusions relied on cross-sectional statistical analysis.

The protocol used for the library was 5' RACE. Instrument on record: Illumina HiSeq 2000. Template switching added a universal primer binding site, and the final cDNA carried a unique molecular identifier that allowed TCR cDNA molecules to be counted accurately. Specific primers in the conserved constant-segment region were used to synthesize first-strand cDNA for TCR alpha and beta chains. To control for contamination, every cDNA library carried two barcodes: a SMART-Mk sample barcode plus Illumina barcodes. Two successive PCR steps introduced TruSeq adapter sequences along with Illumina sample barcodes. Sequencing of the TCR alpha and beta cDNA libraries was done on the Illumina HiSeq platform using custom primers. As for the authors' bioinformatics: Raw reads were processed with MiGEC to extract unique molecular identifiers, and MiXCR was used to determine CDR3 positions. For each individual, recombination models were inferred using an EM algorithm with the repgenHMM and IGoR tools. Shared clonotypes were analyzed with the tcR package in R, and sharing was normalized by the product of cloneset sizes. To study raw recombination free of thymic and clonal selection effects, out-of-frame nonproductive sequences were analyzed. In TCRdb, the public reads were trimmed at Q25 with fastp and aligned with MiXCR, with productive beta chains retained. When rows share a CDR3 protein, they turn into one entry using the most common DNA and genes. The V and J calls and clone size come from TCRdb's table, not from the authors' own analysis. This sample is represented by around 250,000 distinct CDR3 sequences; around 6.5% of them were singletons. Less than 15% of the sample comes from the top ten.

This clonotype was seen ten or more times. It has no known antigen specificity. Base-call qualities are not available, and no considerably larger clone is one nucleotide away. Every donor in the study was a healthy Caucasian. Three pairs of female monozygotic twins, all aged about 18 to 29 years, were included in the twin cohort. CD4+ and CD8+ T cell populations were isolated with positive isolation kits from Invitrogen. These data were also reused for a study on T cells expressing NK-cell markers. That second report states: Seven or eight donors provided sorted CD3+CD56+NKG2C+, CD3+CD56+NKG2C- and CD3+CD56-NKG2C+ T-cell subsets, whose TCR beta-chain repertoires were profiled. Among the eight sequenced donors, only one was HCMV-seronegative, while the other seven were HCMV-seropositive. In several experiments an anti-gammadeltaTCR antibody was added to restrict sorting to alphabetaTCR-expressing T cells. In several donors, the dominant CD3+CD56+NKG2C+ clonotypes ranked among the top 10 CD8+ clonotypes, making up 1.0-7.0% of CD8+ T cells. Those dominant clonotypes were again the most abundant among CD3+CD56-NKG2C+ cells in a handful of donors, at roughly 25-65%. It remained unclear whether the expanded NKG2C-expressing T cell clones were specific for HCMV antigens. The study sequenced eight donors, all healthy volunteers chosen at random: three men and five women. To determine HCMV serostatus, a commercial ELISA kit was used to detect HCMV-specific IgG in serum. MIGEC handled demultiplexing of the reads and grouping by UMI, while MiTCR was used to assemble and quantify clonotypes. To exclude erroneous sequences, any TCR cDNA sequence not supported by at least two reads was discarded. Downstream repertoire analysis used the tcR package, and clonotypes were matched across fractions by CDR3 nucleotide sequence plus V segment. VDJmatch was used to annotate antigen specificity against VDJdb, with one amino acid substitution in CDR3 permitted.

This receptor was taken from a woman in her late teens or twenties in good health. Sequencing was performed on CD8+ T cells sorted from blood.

The base sequence is TGTGCCAGCAGCTTAACCGGGACCACCGGCGGGGCTGAAAAACTGTTTTTT. The translation is CASSLTGTTGGAEKLFF. The sequence links TRBV7-9 to TRBJ1-4; the D gene is perhaps TRBD1, from 5 matching bases. The CDR3 starts with the cysteine, ends with the phenylalanine, and has 17 residues. Only the CDR3 portion is preserved as DNA: 51 bases, with reading frame beginning at the first base. At the junction V is shortened by 2 bases and J by 7 bases, with 20 bases in between. The germline V gene encodes CDR1 SEHNR and CDR2 FQNEAQ (reference sequence).